Reported below is one T cell receptor (beta chain). Its antigen is not identified. Unique molecular identifiers (one per individual cDNA molecule) were attached. Each CDR3 protein is one row after TCRdb ran MiXCR on the 5' RACE reads. Among approximately 56,000 distinct CDR3 sequences listed, more than 9.5% were seen once. The CDR3 runs 13 residues. Germline CDR1 is DFQATT and CDR2 is SNEGSKA (reference sequence). This record comes from a study of early T cells in non-severe SARS-CoV-2 infection. Study details: Unpaired chains resulted from sequencing bulk RNA of unsorted whole blood.

Study observations and caveats: Lookups in VDJdb leaned toward anti-spike CD8 responses and missed private and CD4 specificities.

The chain recombines TRBV20-1 with TRBJ2-7; 10 positions match TRBD2. Sequencing was performed on whole blood. The receptor was derived from an adult who was a healthcare worker with PCR-confirmed SARS-CoV-2 infection or an uninfected control (not recorded which). CDR3: CNTSGGGRYEQYF. The CDR3 DNA reads as TGCAATACCAGCGGGGGGGGCCGCTACGAGCAGTACTTC.